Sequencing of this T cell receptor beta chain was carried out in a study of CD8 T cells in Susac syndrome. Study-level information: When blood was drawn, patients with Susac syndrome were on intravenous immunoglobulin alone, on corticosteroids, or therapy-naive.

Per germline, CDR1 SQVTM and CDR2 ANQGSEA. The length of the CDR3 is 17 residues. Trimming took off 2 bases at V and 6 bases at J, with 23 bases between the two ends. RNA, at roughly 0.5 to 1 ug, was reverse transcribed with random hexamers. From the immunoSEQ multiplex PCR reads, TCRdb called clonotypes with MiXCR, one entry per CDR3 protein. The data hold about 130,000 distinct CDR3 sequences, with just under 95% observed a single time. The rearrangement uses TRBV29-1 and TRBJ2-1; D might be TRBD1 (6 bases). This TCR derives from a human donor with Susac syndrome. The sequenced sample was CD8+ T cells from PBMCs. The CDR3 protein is CSVESGDGRGFGNEQFF. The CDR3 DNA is TGCAGCGTTGAAAGTGGGGATGGCAGGGGATTTGGCAATGAGCAGTTCTTC.